This is a list of T cell receptor beta chains from one sample in a study of T cell changes during pregnancy in multiple sclerosis. Sequenced by immunoSEQ multiplex PCR; TCRdb stores in-frame clones only, minus some. The profile shows roughly 40,000 clones, 92% of them singletons. The material sequenced was CD4+ T cells from peripheral blood mononuclear cells, taken before pregnancy. Receptor source: a female donor with multiple sclerosis, enrolled in a pregnancy study. Both conserved end residues are part of each CDR3. The D gene is left open where the match is weak. Rows give clone size only sometimes, using once, few, many, or a class for an expanded clone.

v_gene,d_gene,j_gene,abundance,CDR3nt,CDR3aa
TRBV2,NA,TRBJ1-1,NA,TGTGCCAGCAATTCACAGGGCAAGAACACTGAAGCTTTCTTT,CASNSQGKNTEAFF
TRBV10-3,TRBD1,TRBJ1-1,NA,TGTGCCATCAGTGAAAGGGGGCGAGCTTTCTTT,CAISERGRAFF
TRBV30,NA,TRBJ1-3,NA,TGTGCCTGGAGTACCCGACTAGGAAACACCATATATTTT,CAWSTRLGNTIYF
TRBV2,NA,TRBJ2-1,NA,TGTGCCAGCAGGCCGGCAGGCACTGAGCAGTTCTTC,CASRPAGTEQFF
TRBV19,NA,TRBJ1-5,NA,TGTGCCAGTAGTGAACAGGCCAATAGCAATCAGCCCCAGCATTTT,CASSEQANSNQPQHF
TRBV5-1,NA,TRBJ2-7,NA,TGCGCCAGCAGCTTTCAGGGAAGGGGGACCACTCCCGAGCAGTACTTC,CASSFQGRGTTPEQYF
TRBV28,NA,TRBJ1-5,NA,TGTGCCAGCAGTTTTAGGGGCGGGGCGGGTAGCAATCAGCCCCAGCATTTT,CASSFRGGAGSNQPQHF
TRBV15,TRBD1,TRBJ2-1,NA,TGTGCCACAGAGGGACAGGGCCCCTACAATGAGCAGTTCTTC,CATEGQGPYNEQFF
TRBV9,TRBD1,TRBJ1-4,NA,TGTGCCAGCAGCGCGCCGGGACAGGGTGAAAAACTGTTTTTT,CASSAPGQGEKLFF
TRBV7-8,NA,TRBJ2-7,NA,TGTGCCAGCAGCTTAGGAACAGGGATGGAGCAGTACTTC,CASSLGTGMEQYF
TRBV7-9,TRBD2,TRBJ2-1,NA,TGTGCCAGCAGCTTAGCGCATGTGGCGGGAGGGCCCTCCTACAATGAGCAGTTCTTC,CASSLAHVAGGPSYNEQFF
TRBV6-1,NA,TRBJ1-5,NA,TGTGCCAGCAGTGAAAGGGAGGCGAGACTGGGTCAGCCCCAGCATTTT,CASSEREARLGQPQHF
TRBV5-4,TRBD1,TRBJ1-4,few,TGTGCCAGCAGCAAGACAGGGGGCCTCCAGGAAAAACTGTTTTTT,CASSKTGGLQEKLFF
TRBV5-1,TRBD2,TRBJ2-1,NA,TGCGCCAGCAGCCCGGCGGGGGATCCGAACTACAATGAGCAGTTCTTC,CASSPAGDPNYNEQFF
TRBV9,NA,TRBJ1-5,few,TGTGCCAGCAGCGCCACTTATAGCAATCAGCCCCAGCATTTT,CASSATYSNQPQHF
TRBV5-4,NA,TRBJ1-1,NA,TGTGCCAGCAGCCTAGACAGAGGATTTATGAACACTGAAGCTTTCTTT,CASSLDRGFMNTEAFF
TRBV2,TRBD2,TRBJ2-7,NA,TGTGCCAGCAGTCCAACCGTTCTAGCGGTTTACCCCTTC,CASSPTVLAVYPF
TRBV14,NA,TRBJ2-2,NA,TGTGCCAGCAGCCAAGCCGGGGGTATTACCGGGGGGCTGTTTTTT,CASSQAGGITGGLFF
TRBV6-4,TRBD1,TRBJ1-1,NA,TGTGCCAGCAGGGAGGGACAGATGAACACTGAAGCTTTCTTT,CASREGQMNTEAFF
TRBV28,TRBD2,TRBJ2-1,NA,TGTGCCAGCAGTCGAACCCCGGGACTAGCGGAATCCTACAATGAGCAGTTCTTC,CASSRTPGLAESYNEQFF
TRBV5-4,NA,TRBJ2-1,NA,TGTGCCAGCAGCTCACAGGGGCGGGAACACAATGAGCAGTTCTTC,CASSSQGREHNEQFF
TRBV4-3,NA,TRBJ2-3,NA,TGCGCCAGCAGCCAAGGAATCGGACAGACCACAGATACGCAGTATTTT,CASSQGIGQTTDTQYF
TRBV5-4,NA,TRBJ2-2,NA,TGTGCCAGCAGCTTGTACCCCACGGACACCGGGGAGCTGTTTTTT,CASSLYPTDTGELFF
TRBV6-5,TRBD1,TRBJ1-1,few,TGTGCCAGCAGTTCAGCCGGACAGGGTCCCGAAGCTTTCTTT,CASSSAGQGPEAFF
TRBV19,TRBD1,TRBJ1-4,NA,TGTGCCAGTAGTATCTCTGGACAGGGACCTGAAAAACTGTTTTTT,CASSISGQGPEKLFF
TRBV6-1,NA,TRBJ1-6,NA,TGTGCCAGCAGTGCATTCGGACGGGGGAAAAATAATTCACCCCTCCACTTT,CASSAFGRGKNNSPLHF
TRBV5-6,TRBD1,TRBJ2-7,NA,TGTGCCAGCAGCCCGACAGGGACGGACTACGAGCAGTACTTC,CASSPTGTDYEQYF
TRBV11-2,NA,TRBJ2-1,NA,TGTGCCAGCAGCCCTACCGTGCGAGGGTTCGGTGAGCAGTTCTTC,CASSPTVRGFGEQFF
TRBV6-5,NA,TRBJ2-5,once,TGTGCCAGCAGTTACTCCGGGGAGACCCAGTACTTC,CASSYSGETQYF
TRBV7-9,TRBD1,TRBJ1-4,NA,TGTGCCAGCAGCTTTGGACAGGTTAATGAAAAACTGTTTTTT,CASSFGQVNEKLFF
TRBV7-2,TRBD2,TRBJ2-2,NA,TGTGCCAGCAGCTCAAGGACTAGCGGGAGGAACACCGGGGAGCTGTTTTTT,CASSSRTSGRNTGELFF
TRBV27,TRBD2,TRBJ2-7,NA,TGTGCCAGCAGTTCTATCGGGAGGGCCGTATATGAGCAGTACTTC,CASSSIGRAVYEQYF
TRBV2,NA,TRBJ2-7,NA,TGTGCCAGCGGGACACTCAAGAGCTCCTACGAGCAGTACTTC,CASGTLKSSYEQYF
TRBV7-2,NA,TRBJ2-5,few,TGTGCCAGCAGCCGACAGCCCGATAAAGAGACCCAGTACTTC,CASSRQPDKETQYF
TRBV28,TRBD1,TRBJ1-5,NA,TGTGCCAGCAGTAGGGGACAGGGGTTTAATCAGCCCCAGCATTTT,CASSRGQGFNQPQHF
TRBV15,NA,TRBJ1-2,NA,TGTGCCACCAGCAGACGACCTTGGAGTCCTCCTGGCTACACCTTC,CATSRRPWSPPGYTF
TRBV2,NA,TRBJ1-2,NA,TGTGCCAGCAGTGACAACAGGGTGGCGTCTAACTATGGCTACACCTTC,CASSDNRVASNYGYTF
TRBV7-2,TRBD2,TRBJ2-3,NA,TGTGCCAGCAGCTTAGGAGCGGGAGCAAGAACAGATACGCAGTATTTT,CASSLGAGARTDTQYF
TRBV28,NA,TRBJ1-1,NA,TGTGCCAGCAGCCCGAATGGCCCCAGGGAAGCTTTCTTT,CASSPNGPREAFF
TRBV6-6,TRBD1,TRBJ1-4,NA,TGTGCCAGCAGATTACAGGGGGCCGGAGAAAAACTGTTTTTT,CASRLQGAGEKLFF
TRBV4-1,TRBD1,TRBJ1-5,NA,TGCGCCAGCAGCCAAGATCGGACCGGGACAGGACGAAATCAGCCCCAGCATTTT,CASSQDRTGTGRNQPQHF
TRBV28,TRBD1,TRBJ1-4,NA,TGTGCCAGCAAGGGGACAGACCTTGCAACTAATGAAAAACTGTTTTTT,CASKGTDLATNEKLFF
TRBV6-6,NA,TRBJ1-5,NA,TGTGCCAGCAGTTACTTCCCCAGGGAAAATCAGCCCCAGCATTTT,CASSYFPRENQPQHF
TRBV7-8,NA,TRBJ2-5,NA,TGTGCCAGCAGCCCGACCGGGGAGGCAGAGACCCAGTACTTC,CASSPTGEAETQYF
TRBV5-1,TRBD2,TRBJ2-7,NA,TGCGCCAGCAAATCTAGCGGGATTTCCTACGAGCAGTACTTC,CASKSSGISYEQYF
TRBV28,TRBD1,TRBJ1-4,NA,TGTGCCAGCAGTTCTCCGGGACAGGGCAATGAAAAACTGTTTTTT,CASSSPGQGNEKLFF
TRBV7-9,TRBD1,TRBJ1-2,NA,TGTGCCAGCAGCTCGGGACAGGGGATCTATGGCTACACCTTC,CASSSGQGIYGYTF
TRBV28,NA,TRBJ2-2,NA,TGTGCCAGCCAACGCCCCAGGGTGGACACCGGGGAGCTGTTTTTT,CASQRPRVDTGELFF
TRBV9,TRBD1,TRBJ2-1,NA,TGTGCCAGCAGCGCCGGGGGGGGGACAGGGGGCTTCAATGAGCAGTTCTTC,CASSAGGGTGGFNEQFF
TRBV10-3,TRBD2,TRBJ2-5,NA,TGTGCCATCGGGGGAGGGGTCCCTCAAGAGACCCAGTACTTC,CAIGGGVPQETQYF
TRBV9,NA,TRBJ2-2,NA,TGTGCCAGCAGCGGTTATCGGGAGAGCACCGGGGAGCTGTTTTTT,CASSGYRESTGELFF
TRBV7-8,NA,TRBJ2-3,NA,TGTGCCAGCAGCTTCTCTAGCGTAAGGGACGTTTGGGATACGCAGTATTTT,CASSFSSVRDVWDTQYF
TRBV10-2,NA,TRBJ1-5,NA,TGCGCCAGCAGTGATACAGCCAACCATCAGCCCCAGCATTTT,CASSDTANHQPQHF
TRBV2,NA,TRBJ2-7,NA,TGTGCCAGCAGAAGGGACTCCCTTAACGAGCAGTACTTC,CASRRDSLNEQYF
TRBV11-2,TRBD2,TRBJ2-7,NA,TGTGCCAGCAGCTTAGAACTAGCGGAATACGAGCAGTACTTC,CASSLELAEYEQYF
TRBV10-3,NA,TRBJ1-5,NA,TGTGCCATCAGTAAACTGGACTCTGGGCCCCAGCATTTT,CAISKLDSGPQHF
TRBV6-6,NA,TRBJ2-1,NA,TGTGCCAGCAGTCACCTGGGGGCGCTGAACAATGAGCAGTTCTTC,CASSHLGALNNEQFF
TRBV29-1,TRBD2,TRBJ2-1,NA,TGCAGCGTTAGCGGGAGCTCCTACAATGAGCAGTTCTTC,CSVSGSSYNEQFF
TRBV28,NA,TRBJ1-5,NA,TGTGCCAGCAGTTACGGTGGGGGGAACAATCAGCCCCAGCATTTT,CASSYGGGNNQPQHF